A selection of T cell receptor beta chains follows, all from one sample in a study of identical twins. In TCRdb, the 5' RACE reads were re-called with MiXCR into one record per CDR3 protein. The sample holds 350,000 to 400,000 distinct CDR3 sequences; approximately 10% are singletons and the top ten take over 7%. Sequenced: naive T cells sorted from blood. These receptors all come from a woman between 45 and 60 years old in good health. Both conserved end residues are part of each CDR3. The D gene is left open where the match is weak. The size of a clone is reported for some rows only, either as once, few or many, or as a class for expanded clones.

TGTGCCAGCAGCTTAGGACTTACAGGGGGCAATAACTATGGCTACACCTTC CASSLGLTGGNNYGYTF many TRBJ1-2 TRBV11-2 TRBD1
TGCAGTGCTAGTTTTCGGGAGCGGGGTGAGCAGTTCTTC CSASFRERGEQFF - TRBJ2-1 TRBV20-1 TRBD2
TGTGCCAGCAGCCAACCGGGACGGATCTCTGGAAACACCATATATTTT CASSQPGRISGNTIYF many TRBJ1-3 TRBV14 -
TGTGCCAGCACAGGACTAGCGGGAGCGGACAATGAGCAGTTCTTC CASTGLAGADNEQFF many TRBJ2-1 TRBV27 TRBD2
TGTGCCAGCAACCTACCCGGGACTAGCGGGAGGGCCCTGTTCTTC CASNLPGTSGRALFF - TRBJ2-1 TRBV21-1 -
TGTGCCAGCAGTTTAAGTCGGGGACAGGGGAGAACCGGGGAGCTGTTTTTT CASSLSRGQGRTGELFF - TRBJ2-2 TRBV27 TRBD1
TGTGCCAGTACCCCGGCTCTAGCGGCTTCTAACACAGATACGCAGTATTTT CASTPALAASNTDTQYF few TRBJ2-3 TRBV2 TRBD2
TGTGCCAGCAGTGGAGGCGGGAGAAAGACCCAGTACTTC CASSGGGRKTQYF few TRBJ2-5 TRBV12-3/TRBV12-4 TRBD2
TGTGCCAGCAGCGACGACTCCCTCGGCTACGAGCAGTACTTC CASSDDSLGYEQYF - TRBJ2-7 TRBV6-6 -
TGTGCCAGCAGCCCCGGAGGGGGGGGGGCAGAGGATACTGAAGCTTTCTTT CASSPGGGGAEDTEAFF few TRBJ1-1 TRBV7-2 -
TGCAGCGTGAACTCCGGGGAGCTGTTTTTT CSVNSGELFF few TRBJ2-2 TRBV29-1 -
TGTGCCAGCAGCCAAGGGACAGGGTATTGGAATGAGCAGTTCTTC CASSQGTGYWNEQFF few TRBJ2-1 TRBV5-5 TRBD1
TGTGCCAGCAGCCCCGCGGGGAGGACCGGGGAGCTGTTTTTT CASSPAGRTGELFF few TRBJ2-2 TRBV9 -
TGTGCCAGCAGCTTATTGCAGGGGGCCTACGAGCAGTACTTC CASSLLQGAYEQYF - TRBJ2-7 TRBV7-8 TRBD1
TGTGCCAGCTCACCGCTGACAGGGGGGTTCCAAGAGACCCAGTACTTC CASSPLTGGFQETQYF - TRBJ2-5 TRBV18 TRBD1
TGCGCCAGCAGCTTGGAGGTAGCCTTCCCCAACAATGAGCAGTTCTTC CASSLEVAFPNNEQFF many TRBJ2-1 TRBV5-1 -
TGTGCCAGCAGTTCAAATGGGGGTCGCGGCACTGAAGCTTTCTTT CASSSNGGRGTEAFF few TRBJ1-1 TRBV12-3/TRBV12-4 -
TGTGCCACCAGTGACCCTGCGGGACACATACAGTACTTC CATSDPAGHIQYF few TRBJ2-7 TRBV24-1 -
TGTGCCAGCAGCCAAGATCTCGGCGGCAATCAGCCCCAGCATTTT CASSQDLGGNQPQHF few TRBJ1-5 TRBV3-1 -
TGTGCCAGCAGCTTAACCAACAGCTACTACGAGCAGTACTTC CASSLTNSYYEQYF - TRBJ2-7 TRBV7-8 -
TGCAGTGCTAGAGATGGACAGGGTAATCAGCCCCAGCATTTT CSARDGQGNQPQHF few TRBJ1-5 TRBV20-1 TRBD1
TGTGCCAGCAGCCAAGAGGGGACTAGTTTTTTTGAGCAGTTCTTC CASSQEGTSFFEQFF few TRBJ2-1 TRBV3-1 TRBD2
TGTGCCAGCACCCTGTGGGGAGGATTTGGACGTGTCTCTGTCGGCTACACCTTC CASTLWGGFGRVSVGYTF - TRBJ1-2 TRBV7-9 -
TGTGCCAGCAGCTTGACAGGGAAATTTGAGACCCAGTACTTC CASSLTGKFETQYF - TRBJ2-5 TRBV5-4 -
TGTGCCATCAGACAAGGGACAGGGGCCGGCGAGACCCAGTACTTC CAIRQGTGAGETQYF many TRBJ2-5 TRBV10-3 TRBD1
TGTGCCAGCAGTCCCGGGACAGGGGGCTGGGTGAAAGAGACCCAGTACTTC CASSPGTGGWVKETQYF - TRBJ2-5 TRBV12-3/TRBV12-4 TRBD1
TGTGCCAGCAGCTTACCTTCAACTAATTCACCCCTCCACTTT CASSLPSTNSPLHF many TRBJ1-6 TRBV6-2/TRBV6-3 -
TGTGCCAGCAGTTACGGGACAGGGGGTACAGATACGCAGTATTTT CASSYGTGGTDTQYF few TRBJ2-3 TRBV6-5 TRBD1
TGCGCCAGCAGTTGGGGTAGCGGGGCGAGGGGAGATACGCAGTATTTT CASSWGSGARGDTQYF few TRBJ2-3 TRBV10-1 TRBD2
TGTGCCAGCAGTCCCAACGCGGACAGGGGGAAGGCCGGGGAGCTGTTTTTT CASSPNADRGKAGELFF few TRBJ2-2 TRBV28 TRBD1
TGCGCCAGCAGCCAAGTCCTTGGGAGCTCCCGACGGTTC CASSQVLGSSRRF few TRBJ2-5 TRBV4-1 -
TGCGCCAGCAGCTTGGGAGAAATGAACACTGAAGCTTTCTTT CASSLGEMNTEAFF many TRBJ1-1 TRBV5-1 -
TGTGCCAGCAGCTTAGAAACCGGGAGGCAGACCCAGTACTTC CASSLETGRQTQYF few TRBJ2-5 TRBV7-2 TRBD2
TGCGCCAGCAGCCAAGTGGGGCGAAAGAGTCAAGAGACCCAGTACTTC CASSQVGRKSQETQYF few TRBJ2-5 TRBV4-1 -
TGCGCCAGCAGCCTTGACAGGGGTCAATTCCAAGAGACCCAGTACTTC CASSLDRGQFQETQYF many TRBJ2-5 TRBV5-1 TRBD1
TGTGCCAGCAGTGGAGACCTTTCACCCCTCCACTTT CASSGDLSPLHF many TRBJ1-6 TRBV12-3/TRBV12-4 -
TGTGCCAGCAGCCGAAGTAGATACCGCACCCCGGCTAGCGGGAGCCCTGAGCAGTTCTTC CASSRSRYRTPASGSPEQFF - TRBJ2-1 TRBV3-1 TRBD2
TGTGCCAGCAGCTTAGAAGGGGGCTATGAGACCCAGTACTTC CASSLEGGYETQYF - TRBJ2-5 TRBV11-2 TRBD1
TGCGCCAGCAGCCAAGTACTAGCGGGAGACTACGAGCAGTACTTC CASSQVLAGDYEQYF few TRBJ2-7 TRBV4-1 TRBD2
TGCGCCAGCATGCGAACTAGCGGGAGGGACGGGACCCAGTACTTC CASMRTSGRDGTQYF - TRBJ2-5 TRBV5-1 TRBD2
TGTGCCAGCAGCCCGGGGGGGGCAGATCAGCCCCAGCATTTT CASSPGGADQPQHF - TRBJ1-5 TRBV6-5 -
TGTGCCAGCAGTCCCCTAGCGGGAGAATCCGGGGAGCTGTTTTTT CASSPLAGESGELFF many TRBJ2-2 TRBV12-3/TRBV12-4 TRBD2
TGTGCCAGCAGTCGGGGGGACCCGCCCTACGAGCAGTACTTC CASSRGDPPYEQYF many TRBJ2-7 TRBV12-3/TRBV12-4 TRBD2
TGCGCCAGCAGTGGTGGACTAGCGGCTAATGAGCAGTTCTTC CASSGGLAANEQFF few TRBJ2-1 TRBV10-2 TRBD2
TGCAGCGTTGAAGATAGGGCGGGAGCGGCTGAGACCCAGTACTTC CSVEDRAGAAETQYF - TRBJ2-5 TRBV29-1 TRBD2
TGTGCCAGCAGGCAAGCAGGGGTAGATACGCAGTATTTT CASRQAGVDTQYF many TRBJ2-3 TRBV12-3/TRBV12-4 -
TGCAGTGCTAGAGGGGGCCCCGGGACTGCGAACGCCGGGGAGCTGTTTTTT CSARGGPGTANAGELFF few TRBJ2-2 TRBV20-1 -
TGCAGCGTCGATCAAGCGGGAGGGCGTAAGGAGCAGTTCTTC CSVDQAGGRKEQFF few TRBJ2-1 TRBV29-1 TRBD2
TGTGCCAGCAGCTTAGGGGCTAGCGGGAGTATTGAGCAGTTCTTC CASSLGASGSIEQFF many TRBJ2-1 TRBV11-3 TRBD2
TGTGCCATCCCCAGCCGGGATGGGTTTGAGACCGGGGAGCTGTTTTTT CAIPSRDGFETGELFF - TRBJ2-2 TRBV10-3 -
TGTGCCAGCTCACCAGGGGTTGGAGTTGTGAACACTGAAGCTTTCTTT CASSPGVGVVNTEAFF many TRBJ1-1 TRBV18 -
TGTGCCAGCAGTTTTATTCCCCAACTAAACACCATATATTTT CASSFIPQLNTIYF many TRBJ1-3 TRBV12-3/TRBV12-4 -
TGTGCCAGCGGAGTACAGGGGAATAGAGATACGCAGTATTTT CASGVQGNRDTQYF once TRBJ2-3 TRBV7-8 TRBD1
TGTGCCAGCAGTTACTCGATGTCCAGGTTAAACAATGAGCAGTTCTTC CASSYSMSRLNNEQFF few TRBJ2-1 TRBV6-2/TRBV6-3 -
TGCAGTGCTAGACCTAGGGACAGGGGGGGCACAGATACGCAGTATTTT CSARPRDRGGTDTQYF few TRBJ2-3 TRBV20-1 TRBD1
TGTGCCAGCAGTGAAACTAGCGGGAGGGTTACAGATACGCAGTATTTT CASSETSGRVTDTQYF - TRBJ2-3 TRBV12-3/TRBV12-4 TRBD2
TGCGCCAGCAGCTTTGCTGAAAGCGGGAGGCGGTACAATGAGCAGTTCTTC CASSFAESGRRYNEQFF - TRBJ2-1 TRBV5-1 TRBD2
TGTGCCAGCAGCCACCTTTCGAATGTTGTCACTGAAGCTTTCTTT CASSHLSNVVTEAFF - TRBJ1-1 TRBV14 -
TGTGCCAGCAGTTCTGGCGGGCTAGCGGGAGATTCATCCTGGGACACCGGGGAGCTGTTTTTT CASSSGGLAGDSSWDTGELFF - TRBJ2-2 TRBV12-3/TRBV12-4 TRBD2